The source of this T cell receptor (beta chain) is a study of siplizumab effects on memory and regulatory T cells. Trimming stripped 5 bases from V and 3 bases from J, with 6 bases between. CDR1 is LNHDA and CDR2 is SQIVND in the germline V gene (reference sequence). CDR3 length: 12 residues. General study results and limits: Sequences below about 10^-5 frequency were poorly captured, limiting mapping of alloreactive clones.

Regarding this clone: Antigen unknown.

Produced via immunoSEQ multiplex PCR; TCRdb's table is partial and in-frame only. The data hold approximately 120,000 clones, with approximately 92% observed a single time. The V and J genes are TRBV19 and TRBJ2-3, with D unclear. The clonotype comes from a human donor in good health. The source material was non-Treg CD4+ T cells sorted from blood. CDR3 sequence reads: CASSLPTDTQYF. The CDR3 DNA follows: TGTGCCAGTAGTCTCCCGACAGATACGCAGTATTTT.